This TCR beta chain was observed in a study of control samples from healthy donors and cancer patients. Clones were read by immunoSEQ multiplex PCR, and TCRdb kept only the in-frame ones, dropping some. The repertoire holds 100,000 to 150,000 clones, with 70% to 90% as singletons. In its sample, this clone was seen a few times. Sample: blood. The receptor was derived from a man between 45 and 60 years old in good health.

CDR3 sequence: CASRLYRGPLHF. The CDR3 DNA follows: TGTGCCAGCAGGCTTTACAGGGGCCCCCTCCACTTT. The V and J genes are TRBV2 and TRBJ1-6; 7 bases are shared with TRBD1. This CDR3 spans 12 amino acids. Germline lookup yields CDR1 SNHLY and CDR2 FYNNEI. The ends lost 6 bases at V and 13 bases at J; junction bases unmatched: 6.